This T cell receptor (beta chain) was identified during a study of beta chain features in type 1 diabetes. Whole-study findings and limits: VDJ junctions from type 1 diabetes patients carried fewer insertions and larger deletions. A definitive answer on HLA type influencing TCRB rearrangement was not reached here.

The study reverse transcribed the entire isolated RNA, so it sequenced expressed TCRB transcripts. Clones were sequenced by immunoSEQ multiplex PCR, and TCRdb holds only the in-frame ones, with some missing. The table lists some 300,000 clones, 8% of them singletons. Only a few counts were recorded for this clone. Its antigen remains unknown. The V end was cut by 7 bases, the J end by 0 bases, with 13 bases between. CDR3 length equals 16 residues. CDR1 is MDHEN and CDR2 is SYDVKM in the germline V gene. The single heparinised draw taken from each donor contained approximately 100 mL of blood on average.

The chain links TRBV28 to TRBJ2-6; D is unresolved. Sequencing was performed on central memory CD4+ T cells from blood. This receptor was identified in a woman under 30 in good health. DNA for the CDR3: TGTGCCAGCACCTATGGACGGAACTCTGGGGCCAACGTCCTGACTTTC. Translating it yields CASTYGRNSGANVLTF.